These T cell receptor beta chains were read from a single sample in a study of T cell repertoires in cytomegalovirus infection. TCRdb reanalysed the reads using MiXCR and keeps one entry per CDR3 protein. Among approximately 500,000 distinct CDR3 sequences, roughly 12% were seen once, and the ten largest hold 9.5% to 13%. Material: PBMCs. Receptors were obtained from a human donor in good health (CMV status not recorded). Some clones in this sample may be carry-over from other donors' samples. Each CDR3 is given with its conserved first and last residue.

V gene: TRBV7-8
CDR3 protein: CASSPGGTTEAFF

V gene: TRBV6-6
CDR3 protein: CASQGGLEGNTIYF

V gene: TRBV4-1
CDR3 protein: CASSQDQLGDGQPQHF

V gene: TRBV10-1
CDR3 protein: CASSESVGKASGNTIYF

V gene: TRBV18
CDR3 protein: CASSRFPGGQGIEEQYF

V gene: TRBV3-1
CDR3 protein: CASSQVRGTQYF

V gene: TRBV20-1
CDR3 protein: CSALDRSSGNTIYF

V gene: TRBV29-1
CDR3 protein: CSVRGVHEQYF

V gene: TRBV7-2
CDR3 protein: CASSLGGQWYGYTF

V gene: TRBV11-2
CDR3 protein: CASSDALGVATDTQYF

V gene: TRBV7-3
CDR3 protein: CASSLGGYPTEAFF

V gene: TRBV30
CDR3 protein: CAWSVPRTGSRTLHF

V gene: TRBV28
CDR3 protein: CASSTRDRDYYGYTF

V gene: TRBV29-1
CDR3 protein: CSVDGGQREQYF

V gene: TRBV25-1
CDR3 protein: CASSDAGTGRYEQYF

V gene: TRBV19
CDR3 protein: CASRISGTGDSPLHF

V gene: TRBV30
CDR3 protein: CAWSNDRDTGAQHF

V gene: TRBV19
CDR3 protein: CASSTTWARSPVAQHF

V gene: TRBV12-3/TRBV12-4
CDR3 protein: CASKRHTEAFF

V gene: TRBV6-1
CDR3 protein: CASGRGSTGELFF

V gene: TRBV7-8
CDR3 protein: CASSSRGKGNNEQFF

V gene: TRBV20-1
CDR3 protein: CSAFTGAGELFF

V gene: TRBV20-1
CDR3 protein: CSAQLVISYNEQFF

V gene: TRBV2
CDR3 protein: CASARDGGLTGELFF

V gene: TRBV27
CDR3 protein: CASSSTGQLNYGYTF

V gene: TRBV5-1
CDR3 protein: CASSPGQGYGSYEQYF

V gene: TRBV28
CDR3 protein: CASSPPTSGGTDTQYF

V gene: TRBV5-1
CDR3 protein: CASSPWEVYEQYF

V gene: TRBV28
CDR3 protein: CPSSTDSSGSAYEQYF

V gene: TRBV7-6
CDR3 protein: CASSLGLDTGELFF

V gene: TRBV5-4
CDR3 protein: CASSLEGGRDSPLHF

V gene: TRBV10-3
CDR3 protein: CAISPGQTNTEAFF

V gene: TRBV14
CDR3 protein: CASSQAFWTDTQYF

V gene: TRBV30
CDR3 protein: CAWSVKGMMSNQPQHF

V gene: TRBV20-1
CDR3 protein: CSASFAAAYYGYTF

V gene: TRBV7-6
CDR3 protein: CASSPTSGSRSGANVLTF

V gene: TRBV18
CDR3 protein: CATAVTRNTEAFF

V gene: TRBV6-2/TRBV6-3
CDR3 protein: CASSYLPGLAAYNEQFF

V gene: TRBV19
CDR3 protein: CASSIVWGPRKGYTF

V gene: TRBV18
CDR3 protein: CASSRGQVGNQPQHF

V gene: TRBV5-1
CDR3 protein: CASSWDGPYTGELFF

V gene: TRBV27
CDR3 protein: CASSLSAYRDQGSTEAFF

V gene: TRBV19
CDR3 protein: CASKGRQGRYGYTF

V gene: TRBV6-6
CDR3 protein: CASSYGRVTEAFF

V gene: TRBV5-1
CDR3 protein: CASSLVTGGQETQYF